This TCR beta chain appears in the sequencing data of a study of response to subunit inactivated influenza vaccine. General study findings and limits: The authors offered the suggestion that each seasonal influenza vaccination recruits few new T cells.

Concerning this clonotype: Its antigen is undetermined.

The CDR3 runs 13 residues. From germline, CDR1 is SGHRS and CDR2 YFSETQ. V was pared by 4 bases and J by 2 bases, with 3 bases of the junction left unmatched. TCRdb analysed the RT-PCR reads with MiXCR anew, one entry per CDR3 protein. The top ten hold approximately 27% of the sample, which has about 190,000 distinct CDR3 sequences, 13% to 15% seen once. This clonotype originated in a man between 45 and 60 years old who received an inactivated influenza vaccine. V and J are TRBV5-1 and TRBJ2-7; TRBD1 matches 7 bases. The source was CD8+ T cells sorted from PBMCs, collected about 5 days after vaccination. DNA of the CDR3: TGCGCCAGCAGCCCCACAGGGGCCTACGAGCAGTACTTC. Its translation is CASSPTGAYEQYF.